One TCR beta chain is described in this entry. TCRdb re-called the RT-PCR reads with MiXCR, one entry per CDR3 protein. The table has hundreds of thousands of distinct CDR3 sequences, 14% seen once. CDR3 length: 14 residues. CDR1 and CDR2 from the germline V gene are KGHDR and SFDVKD. Unmatched junction bases numbered 8, after V lost 7 bases and J lost 12 bases. This chain links TRBV24-1 with TRBJ2-1; 13 nucleotides line up with TRBD2. The TCR sequence derives from a female donor in good health, serving as a healthy control. Sequences were obtained from memory CD4+ T cells from blood. The CDR3 DNA sequence: TGTGCCACCAGCCGCCGGACTAGCGGGAGCGGGCAGTTCTTC. It translates to CATSRRTSGSGQFF.